This T cell receptor (beta chain) was sequenced for a study of response to subunit inactivated influenza vaccine (dated by TCRdb to about 2018). About the investigation overall: To follow how T cells responded to a trivalent subunit inactivated influenza vaccine, the researchers relied on deep quantitative profiling of the T cell receptor repertoire.

The library was prepared using RT-PCR. The instrument given in TCRdb is Illumina HiSeq 2500. TCRdb trimmed the raw reads at Q25, called clones with MiXCR and kept productive beta chains. Rows matching on CDR3 protein sequence are summarized as one entry with the most common DNA and genes. Within this sample are approximately 500,000 distinct CDR3 sequences, with approximately 15% of them counted one time only. The top ten clones comprise approximately 12% of the sample. V and J are truncated by 0 bases and 6 bases respectively, leaving an intervening sequence of 7 bases. The CDR3, from cysteine to phenylalanine, totals 13 residues. Of all the DNA, just the CDR3 is kept, 39 bases in frame from base 1. CDR1 and CDR2 are read off the germline V gene as SGDLS and YYNGEE. This clonotype was observed a handful of times. Its specific antigen is unknown. Base qualities are not recorded, but no much larger clone differs from it by a single base.

What the authors observed across the whole study: The authors suggested that each seasonal influenza vaccination may recruit only a limited number of new T cells.

This TCR derives from a man aged 50 to 59 who received an inactivated influenza vaccine. Donor details come from another sample of the same person, matched by shared clones. The source was PBMCs from blood, collected 11 to 12 days after vaccination. The V and J genes are TRBV9 and TRBJ2-1; matching of 6 bases hints at TRBD1 as the D gene. For the CDR3, the sequence is CASSVGTVNEQFF. DNA sequence: TGTGCCAGCAGCGTAGGGACAGTCAATGAGCAGTTCTTC. Reference TRBV9 and TRBJ2-1 proteins supply the regions before and after the CDR3; the full variable domain is: DSGVTQTPKHLITATGQRVTLRCSPRSGDLSVYWYQQSLDQGLQFLIQYYNGEERAKGNILERFSAQQFPDLHSELNLSSLELGDSALYFCASSVGTVNEQFFGPGTRLTVL.